One sample yielded the 7 T cell receptor beta chains listed below, sequenced in a study of T-cell reconstitution after alpha-beta-depleted transplantation in children (TCRdb year 2016). The method was PCR. The sequencer was an Illumina HiSeq 2500. Molecular barcoding was employed in the preparation of TCR libraries, with unique molecular identifiers being used to normalize TCRbeta repertoire quantification. Using fastp at Q25 and MiXCR, TCRdb reprocessed the public reads and kept productive beta chains. Each CDR3 protein appears once, grouped with its most common genes and DNA. The sample table contains 330,000 or so distinct CDR3 sequences; only one count was recorded for about 9.4% of them. 2% to 3% of the sample is taken by the ten largest. Source: PBMCs from the stem cell graft donor, taken from the stem cell graft. These receptors originate from a human donor who donated a stem cell graft to a child with acute lymphoblastic leukemia.

This sequence joins TRBV6-6 and TRBJ1-1; D may be TRBD1 (6 bases). From germline, CDR1 is MNHNY and CDR2 SVGAGI (reference sequence). The CDR3 sequence is 13 residues long. The ends were cut back, 7 bases at V and 6 bases at J, with 15 bases in the middle. CDR3 residues: CASTSQGSAEAFF. In DNA form, the CDR3 reads TGTGCCAGCACCTCCCAGGGGAGTGCTGAAGCTTTCTTT.

This rearrangement joins TRBV4-2 to TRBJ2-7; TRBD2 matches 10 bases. With 0 bases clipped from V and 7 bases from J, the junction kept 6 bases outside the gene matches. This CDR3 region has 15 residues. Germline V gene data show CDR1 as LGHNA and CDR2 as YNFKEQ. The CDR3 sequence: CASSQEIAGGWEQYF. CDR3 bases: TGTGCCAGCAGCCAAGAAATAGCGGGAGGTTGGGAGCAGTACTTC.

This chain uses TRBV20-1 with TRBJ2-1; D may be TRBD2 (6 bases). Germline CDR1 reads DFQATT; CDR2 reads SNEGSKA (reference sequence). V gave up 6 bases and J gave up 1 base, with 10 bases separating them. This CDR3 is 13 amino acids long. The CDR3 is CSAPGLSYNEQFF. CDR3 DNA sequence: TGCAGTGCACCGGGACTTTCCTACAATGAGCAGTTCTTC.

The V gene is TRBV5-6, the J gene TRBJ2-1; 12 bases fit TRBD1. This CDR3 region has 18 residues. V was clipped by 4 bases and J by 0 bases; unmatched bases: 8. CDR1 is SGHDT, CDR2 YYEEEE, per germline. CDR3 sequence: CASSGGQGAKYSYNEQFF. CDR3 bases: TGTGCCAGCAGCGGGGGACAGGGGGCTAAATACTCCTACAATGAGCAGTTCTTC.

This clonotype has a handful of counts. V gene TRBV14 combines with J gene TRBJ2-1, with a tentative D call TRBD1 (6 bases). The CDR3 spans 14 residues. The germline gives CDR1 SGHDN, CDR2 FVKESK. Trimming pared 1 base from V and 4 bases from J, leaving 8 bases between. CDR3 coding DNA: TGTGCCAGCAGCCAAGCGGACAGATACAATGAGCAGTTCTTC. The encoded protein is CASSQADRYNEQFF.

This clonotype was found a few times. CDR3 protein: CASSLAALADEQFF. The CDR3 nucleotides are TGTGCCAGCAGCTTAGCTGCGCTGGCGGATGAGCAGTTCTTC. The chain is built from TRBV7-2 and TRBJ2-1; unclear D gene. The germline V gene encodes CDR1 SGHTA and CDR2 FQGNSA. The CDR3 consists of 14 residues. V was cut by 0 bases and J by 8 bases, with 11 bases left in between.

The V and J genes are TRBV27 and TRBJ1-2; TRBD1 matches at 10 bases. Looked up from germline, CDR1 is MNHEY and CDR2 is SMNVEV (reference sequence). CDR3 length: 15 amino acids. J was trimmed by 4 bases and V by 3 bases; bases with no gene match: 5. The CDR3 loop reads CASSFGTGASYGYTF. CDR3 coding DNA: TGTGCCAGCAGTTTCGGGACAGGGGCCTCCTATGGCTACACCTTC.